The entry that follows covers one TCR beta chain sequence. As yet, its antigen is unknown. The data derive from a study of blood T cells in healthy people across ages. Regarding the study as a whole: Whereas aged donors had fewer naive CD4+ cells, long-lived donors had more of them and higher diversity. TCR beta diversity, measured per million T cells, fell in a roughly linear way with age. One million T cells yielded diversity estimates that were considered underestimates.

It was with a sample-barcoded 5' primer and a J-beta primer mix that a second PCR of about 6 to 11 cycles was run. Every cDNA molecule bore a tag from a template-switch adaptor containing 12 random nucleotides. TCRdb analysed the 5' RACE reads with MiXCR anew, one entry per CDR3 protein. The sample lists 1,300,000 or so distinct CDR3 sequences, approximately 59% occurring once. The ends were cut back, 7 bases at V and 3 bases at J, with 11 bases in the middle. The CDR3 loop spans 12 amino acids. Germline CDR1 and CDR2: SQVTM and ANQGSEA. The TCR comes from a man younger than 30 in good health. The source material was blood. The rearrangement joins TRBV29-1 to TRBJ2-3, with a tentative D call TRBD1 (6 bases). CDR3 DNA sequence: TGCAGCGGTGGGGGCGGAACAGATACGCAGTATTTT. This translates into CSGGGGTDTQYF.